Each of the 21 T cell receptor beta chains below was sequenced from the same sample in a study of blood T cell repertoires in COVID-19. Repertoires were generated with immunoSEQ multiplex PCR, while TCRdb's copy carries only in-frame clones and drops some. Among 100,000 to 150,000 clones, over 75% were seen once, and the ten largest hold around 7.3%. The sequencing input was peripheral blood. The receptors were sampled from a man in his fifties with acute or convalescent COVID-19.

The rearrangement links TRBV10-2 to TRBJ2-1; 8 bases map to TRBD2. The germline V gene has CDR1 WSHSY and CDR2 SAAADI. The CDR3 spans 15 residues. V dropped 5 bases and J dropped 5; count of bases not matched to a gene: 8. The DNA for the CDR3 is TGCGCCAGCAGTCGTACTAGCGGCCCAAACAATGAGCAGTTCTTC. This encodes CASSRTSGPNNEQFF.

A single count supports this clone. This chain joins TRBV27 and TRBJ1-1; TRBD1 is a possible D gene (6 bases). CDR3 size: 15 residues. V was pared by 5 bases and J by 0 bases, with 13 bases between. Per the germline V gene, CDR1 is MNHEY and CDR2 is SMNVEV (reference sequence). CDR3 DNA sequence: TGTGCCAGCAGTATTACAGGGTCATTGAACACTGAAGCTTTCTTT. Protein product: CASSITGSLNTEAFF.

The V and J genes are TRBV4-1 and TRBJ2-7, with D maybe TRBD2 (7 bases). Per the germline V gene, CDR1 is MGHRA and CDR2 is YSYEKL. V lost 1 base and J lost 4, with 20 bases in between. This CDR3 is 17 amino acids long. CDR3 sequence: CASSQGSSSEGGYEQYF. CDR3 DNA sequence: TGCGCCAGCAGCCAAGGGTCATCTTCGGAGGGGGGGTACGAGCAGTACTTC.

The gene calls are TRBV5-6 and TRBJ2-7; 8 bases fit TRBD1. The CDR3 spans 14 residues. CDR1 and CDR2 (germline): SGHDT, YYEEEE. With V trimmed by 6 bases and J by 9 bases, 14 bases remained unmatched. The CDR3 DNA sequence: TGTGCCAGCACCATCAGGGGGCAGGGCTCGGGGCAGTACTTC. It is translated as CASTIRGQGSGQYF.

The CDR3 reads CASRTGESYSAGYTF. The CDR3 DNA sequence: TGTGCCAGCAGAACGGGGGAGTCTTATTCGGCTGGCTACACCTTC. This chain joins TRBV27 and TRBJ1-2; maybe TRBD1 (5 bases). The germline V gene encodes CDR1 MNHEY and CDR2 SMNVEV (reference sequence). The CDR3 is made up of 15 amino acids. V dropped 6 bases and J dropped 7 bases, with 21 bases sitting between them.

Written as DNA, the CDR3 is TGCGCCAGCAGCTTGACCCCGGCGGGGGCGGGAGATACGCAGTATTTT. It specifies CASSLTPAGAGDTQYF. V usage is TRBV5-1 and J usage is TRBJ2-3, with D possibly matching TRBD2 (7 bases). Looked up from germline, CDR1 is SGHRS and CDR2 is YFSETQ. The CDR3 is made up of 16 amino acids. V gave up 1 base and J gave up 5 bases, with 17 bases separating them.

The chain couples TRBV19 to TRBJ1-2, with 7 nucleotides matching TRBD1. CDR3 size: 15 residues. The germline gives CDR1 LNHDA, CDR2 SQIVND (reference sequence). The trim removed 0 bases at V and 7 bases at J, leaving 8 bases unmatched. The CDR3 DNA is TGTGCCAGTAGTATAGACCTAACAGGGGTTCCTGGCTACACCTTC. Its protein is CASSIDLTGVPGYTF.

The chain uses TRBV24-1 and TRBJ2-2; 9 positions agree with TRBD1. V shed 7 bases, J shed 3 bases, and the junction held 2 bases outside the gene matches. This CDR3 contains 14 residues. CDR1 KGHDR and CDR2 SFDVKD come from the germline V gene. CDR3 sequence: CATRDRGDTGELFF. In nucleotides, the CDR3 is TGTGCCACCAGGGACAGGGGTGACACCGGGGAGCTGTTTTTT.

This clone was counted between two and nine times. V and J are TRBV2 and TRBJ2-7; possible D gene TRBD1, 6 bases. The CDR3 consists of 14 residues. Trimming removed 5 bases from V and 5 bases from J, with 16 bases in between. Looked up from germline, CDR1 is SNHLY and CDR2 is FYNNEI. The CDR3 here is CASSPGVNSNEQYF. The CDR3 DNA sequence: TGTGCCAGCAGTCCAGGGGTAAATTCCAACGAGCAGTACTTC.

This sequence joins TRBV9 and TRBJ2-2, with 8 positions matching TRBD2. CDR1 and CDR2 (germline): SGDLS, YYNGEE. The CDR3 loop spans 15 amino acids. The junction had 3 bases not matched to a gene; V was cut back by 0 bases and J by 5 bases. The CDR3 sequence: CASSVAGGGTGELFF. The CDR3 DNA reads TGTGCCAGCAGCGTAGCGGGAGGGGGGACCGGGGAGCTGTTTTTT.

The sample holds one count of this clone. V usage is TRBV10-2 and J usage is TRBJ2-3, with 7 bases fitting TRBD1. This CDR3 region has 13 residues. Looked up from germline, CDR1 is WSHSY and CDR2 is SAAADI. V was clipped by 8 bases and J by 4 bases; unmatched bases: 6. CDR3 protein: CASADRVPDTQYF. For the CDR3, the DNA is TGCGCCAGCGCCGACAGGGTCCCAGATACGCAGTATTTT.

The chain employs TRBV11-3 and TRBJ2-5; 8 bases align to TRBD2. Per germline, CDR1 SGHNT and CDR2 YENEEA. Germline trimming cut 6 bases from V and 5 bases from J; bases unmatched to any gene: 11. The CDR3 covers 15 residues. The CDR3 loop is CASRSKRESLETQYF. CDR3 bases: TGTGCCAGCAGATCAAAGCGGGAGTCTTTGGAGACCCAGTACTTC.

The chain recombines TRBV6-5 with TRBJ1-5; possibly TRBD1 for D (6 bases). Trimming pared 10 bases from V and 1 base from J, leaving 11 bases between. The CDR3 extends over 13 amino acids. Looked up from germline, CDR1 is MNHEY and CDR2 is SVGAGI. CDR3 sequence (DNA): TGTGCCACCCTAGGACAGAGCAATCAGCCCCAGCATTTT. This encodes CATLGQSNQPQHF.

In this sample, this clone turned up once. The V gene is TRBV19, the J gene TRBJ2-2, with a possible D match to TRBD1 (6 bases). The V end lost 4 bases, the J end lost 4 bases, and 19 bases lay between the germline ends. This CDR3 contains 17 residues. Germline assignment: CDR1 LNHDA and CDR2 SQIVND (reference sequence). This CDR3 is CASSTDRTLRITGELFF. The CDR3 DNA is TGTGCCAGTAGTACCGACAGGACCCTACGAATCACCGGGGAGCTGTTTTTT.

This chain joins TRBV6-6 and TRBJ2-7; maybe TRBD2 (5 bases). CDR1 is MNHNY, CDR2 SVGAGI, per germline (reference sequence). Trimming left V 2 bases short and J 7 bases short, with 6 bases between. This CDR3 has 11 residues. DNA for the CDR3: TGTGCCAGCAGTTACACGGGGGAGCAGTACTTC. Translation: CASSYTGEQYF.

This chain connects TRBV28 to TRBJ1-1; TRBD1 matches at 7 bases. After removal of 7 bases from V and 6 bases from J, the junction contained 8 bases not matched to a gene. The CDR3 runs 13 residues. Germline V gene sequence: CDR1 MDHEN, CDR2 SYDVKM. The CDR3 here is CASNQGGFSEAFF. The CDR3 coding sequence is TGTGCCAGCAACCAGGGGGGATTTTCTGAAGCTTTCTTT.

V and J are TRBV7-2 and TRBJ2-7; 7 nucleotides align to TRBD2. This CDR3 spans 14 amino acids. Looked up from germline, CDR1 is SGHTA and CDR2 is FQGNSA. The ends lost 4 bases at V and 4 bases at J; junction bases unmatched: 7. In nucleotides, the CDR3 is TGTGCCAGCAGCTGGGGAGGGGTTTATTACGAGCAGTACTTC. The encoded protein is CASSWGGVYYEQYF.

This chain connects TRBV6-5 to TRBJ1-2; D possibly corresponds to TRBD1 (6 bases). Trimming stripped 7 bases from V and 7 bases from J, with 19 bases between. The CDR3 is 14 residues long. Germline V gene sequence: CDR1 MNHEY, CDR2 SVGAGI. The CDR3 sequence: CASMTRNRVGGYTF. DNA of the CDR3: TGTGCCAGCATGACGAGAAACAGGGTGGGTGGCTACACCTTC.

V gene TRBV15 combines with J gene TRBJ2-5; possibly TRBD2 for D (6 bases). V dropped 3 bases and J dropped 2 bases, with 13 bases sitting between them. The CDR3 has 15 amino acids. Germline CDR1 is LNHNV and CDR2 is YYDKDF (reference sequence). CDR3 sequence reads: CATSRASGAQETQYF. DNA of the CDR3: TGTGCCACCAGCAGGGCGTCGGGAGCGCAAGAGACCCAGTACTTC.

This chain links TRBV5-1 with TRBJ1-1; the match to TRBD1 covers 7 bases. Germline CDR1 is SGHRS and CDR2 is YFSETQ. V shed 3 bases and J 1 base; nucleotides not matched to a gene: 3. The CDR3 runs to 14 residues. The DNA for the CDR3 is TGCGCCAGCAGCTCCCGGGACAGGAACACTGAAGCTTTCTTT. Residues: CASSSRDRNTEAFF. The full variable domain, rest sourced from reference TRBV5-1 and TRBJ1-1, is KAGVTQTPRYLIKTRGQQVTLSCSPISGHRSVSWYQQTPGQGLQFLFEYFSETQRNKGNFPGRFSGRQFSNSRSEMNVSTLELGDSALYLCASSSRDRNTEAFFGQGTRLTVV.

The genes are TRBV19 and TRBJ1-5; the match to TRBD1 covers 9 bases. The CDR3 extends over 14 amino acids. Germline V gene data show CDR1 as LNHDA and CDR2 as SQIVND (reference sequence). The ends lost 6 bases at V and 3 bases at J; junction bases unmatched: 3. The CDR3 DNA reads TGTGCCAGTAGAGACAGGGGGGACAATCAGCCCCAGCATTTT. This encodes CASRDRGDNQPQHF.